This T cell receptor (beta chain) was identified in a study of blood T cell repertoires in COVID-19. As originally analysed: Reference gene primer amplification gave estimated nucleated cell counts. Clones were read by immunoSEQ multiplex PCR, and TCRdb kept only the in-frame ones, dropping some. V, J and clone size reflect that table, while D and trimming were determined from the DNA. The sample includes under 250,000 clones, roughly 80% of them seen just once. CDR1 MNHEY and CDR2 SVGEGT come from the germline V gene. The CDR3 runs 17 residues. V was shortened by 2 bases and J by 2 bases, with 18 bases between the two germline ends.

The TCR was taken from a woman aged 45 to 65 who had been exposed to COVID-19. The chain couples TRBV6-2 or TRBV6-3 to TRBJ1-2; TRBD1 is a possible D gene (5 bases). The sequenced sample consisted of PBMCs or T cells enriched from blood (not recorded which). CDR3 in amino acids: CASSYKGEDDPNYGYTF. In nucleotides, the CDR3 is TGTGCCAGCAGTTACAAAGGGGAGGACGACCCGAACTATGGCTACACCTTC.